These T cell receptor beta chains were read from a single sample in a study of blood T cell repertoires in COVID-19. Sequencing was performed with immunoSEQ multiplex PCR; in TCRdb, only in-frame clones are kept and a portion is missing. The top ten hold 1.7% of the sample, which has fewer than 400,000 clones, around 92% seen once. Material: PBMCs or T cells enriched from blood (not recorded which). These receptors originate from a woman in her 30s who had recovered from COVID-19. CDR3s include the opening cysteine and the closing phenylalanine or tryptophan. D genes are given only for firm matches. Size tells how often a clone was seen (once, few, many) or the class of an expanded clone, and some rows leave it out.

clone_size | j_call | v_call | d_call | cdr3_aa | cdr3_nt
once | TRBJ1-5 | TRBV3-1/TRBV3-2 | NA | CASSQAQTGNQPQHF | TGTGCCAGCAGCCAAGCCCAAACAGGGAATCAGCCCCAGCATTTT
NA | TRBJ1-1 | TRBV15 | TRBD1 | CATSGDRGNTEAFF | TGTGCCACCAGCGGGGACAGGGGGAACACTGAAGCTTTCTTT
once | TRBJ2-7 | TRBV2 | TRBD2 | CASSESRGGYSYEQYF | TGTGCCAGCAGTGAATCTAGGGGAGGGTACTCCTACGAGCAGTACTTC
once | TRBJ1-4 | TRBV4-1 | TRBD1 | CASSRDRESEKLFF | TGCGCCAGCAGCCGTGACAGGGAGTCTGAAAAACTGTTTTTT
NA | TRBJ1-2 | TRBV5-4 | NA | CASSFRRGTDYGYTF | TGTGCCAGCAGCTTTAGGCGGGGTACGGACTATGGCTACACCTTC
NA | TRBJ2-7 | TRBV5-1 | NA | CASSLAWNYEQYF | TGCGCCAGCAGCCTAGCGTGGAACTACGAGCAGTACTTC
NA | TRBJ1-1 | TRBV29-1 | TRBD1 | CSVAGQVNTEAFF | TGCAGCGTCGCGGGACAGGTGAACACTGAAGCTTTCTTT
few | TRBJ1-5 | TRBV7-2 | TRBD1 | CASSLTGGLGQPQHF | TGTGCCAGCAGCTTAACAGGGGGCCTCGGTCAGCCCCAGCATTTT
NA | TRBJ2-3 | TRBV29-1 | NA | CSVHPGRGSDTQYF | TGCAGCGTACACCCTGGGAGGGGGTCAGATACGCAGTATTTT
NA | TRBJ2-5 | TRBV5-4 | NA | CASSFRDQETQYF | TGTGCCAGCAGCTTCCGGGATCAAGAGACCCAGTACTTC
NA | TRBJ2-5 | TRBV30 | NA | CAWSVLRGSETQYF | TGTGCCTGGAGTGTCCTGCGGGGAAGCGAGACCCAGTACTTC
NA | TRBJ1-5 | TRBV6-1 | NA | CASSDGQIFQPQHF | TGTGCCAGCAGTGACGGACAAATATTCCAGCCCCAGCATTTT
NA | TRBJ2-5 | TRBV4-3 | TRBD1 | CASSQVVDRGTGSETQYF | TGCGCCAGCAGCCAAGTCGTCGACAGGGGGACAGGGTCAGAGACCCAGTACTTC
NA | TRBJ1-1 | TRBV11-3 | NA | CASSDQGTEAFF | TGTGCCAGCAGCGATCAGGGAACTGAAGCTTTCTTT
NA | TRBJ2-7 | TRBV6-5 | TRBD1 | CASRSGGKEQYF | TGTGCCAGCCGGTCAGGGGGTAAGGAGCAGTACTTC
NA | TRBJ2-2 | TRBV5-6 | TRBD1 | CASSLPLGGTGGTGELFF | TGTGCCAGCAGCTTGCCGCTGGGCGGGACAGGGGGCACCGGGGAGCTGTTTTTT
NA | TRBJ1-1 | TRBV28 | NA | CASSYEGGMNTEAFF | TGTGCCAGCAGCTACGAAGGGGGTATGAACACTGAAGCTTTCTTT
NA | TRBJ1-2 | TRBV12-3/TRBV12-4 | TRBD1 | CASSRRQGPGYTF | TGTGCCAGCAGCCGGAGACAGGGCCCTGGCTACACCTTC
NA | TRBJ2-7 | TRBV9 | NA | CASSPLGLQGEEQYF | TGTGCCAGCAGCCCTTTGGGACTACAGGGAGAGGAGCAGTACTTC
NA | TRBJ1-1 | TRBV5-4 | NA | CASSLRGGYEAFF | TGTGCCAGCAGCTTGAGAGGGGGATATGAAGCTTTCTTT
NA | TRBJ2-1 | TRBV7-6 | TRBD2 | CASSFSLAGEYNEQFF | TGTGCCAGCAGCTTCTCACTAGCGGGAGAGTACAATGAGCAGTTCTTC
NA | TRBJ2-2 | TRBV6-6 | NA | CASMTGIRNTGELFF | TGTGCCAGTATGACAGGAATTAGAAACACCGGGGAGCTGTTTTTT
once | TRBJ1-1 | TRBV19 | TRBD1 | CASSSWTGLNTEAFF | TGTGCCAGTAGTTCATGGACAGGCCTAAACACTGAAGCTTTCTTT
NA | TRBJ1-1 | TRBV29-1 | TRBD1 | CSGTRGVNTEAFF | TGCAGCGGTACCAGGGGGGTGAACACTGAAGCTTTCTTT
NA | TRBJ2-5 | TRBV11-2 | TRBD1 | CASSLGDRPKETQYF | TGTGCCAGCAGCTTAGGGGACAGACCCAAAGAGACCCAGTACTTC
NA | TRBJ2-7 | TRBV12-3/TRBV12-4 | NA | CASSLRGGAEQYF | TGTGCCAGCAGTTTAAGGGGGGGCGCCGAGCAGTACTTC
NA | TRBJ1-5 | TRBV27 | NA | CASSPLGQNNQPQHF | TGTGCCAGCAGTCCCCTAGGACAGAATAATCAGCCCCAGCATTTT
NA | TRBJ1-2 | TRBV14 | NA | CASSQGASYGYTF | TGTGCCAGCAGCCAGGGGGCAAGCTATGGCTACACCTTC
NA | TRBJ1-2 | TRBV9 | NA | CASSAEGTGYSGYTF | TGTGCCAGCAGCGCCGAGGGAACAGGGTATAGCGGCTACACCTTC
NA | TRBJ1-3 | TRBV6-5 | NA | CASRERPHSGNTIYF | TGTGCCAGCAGGGAGCGGCCGCACTCTGGAAACACCATATATTTT
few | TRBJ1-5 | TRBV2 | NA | CASSGAHQPQHF | TGTGCCAGCAGTGGGGCACATCAGCCCCAGCATTTT
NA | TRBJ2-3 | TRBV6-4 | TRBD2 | CASSDGTSGGADTQYF | TGTGCCAGCAGTGACGGGACTAGCGGGGGGGCAGATACGCAGTATTTT
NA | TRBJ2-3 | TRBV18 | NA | CASSRGRTDTQYF | TGTGCCAGCTCACGGGGCCGGACAGATACGCAGTATTTT
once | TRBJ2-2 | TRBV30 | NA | CAWSVPSGDLNTGELFF | TGTGCCTGGAGTGTACCTTCAGGGGATCTGAACACCGGGGAGCTGTTTTTT
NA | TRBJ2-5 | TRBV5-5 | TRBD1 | CASSRAYRDRVLQETQYF | TGTGCCAGCAGCCGTGCCTACCGGGACAGGGTGCTCCAGGAGACCCAGTACTTC
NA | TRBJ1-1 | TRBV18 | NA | CASSPLQNTEAFF | TGTGCCAGCTCACCCTTACAGAACACTGAAGCTTTCTTT
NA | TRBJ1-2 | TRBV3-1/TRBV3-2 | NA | CASSRAGYWGYTF | TGTGCCAGCAGCCGGGCGGGGTATTGGGGCTACACCTTC
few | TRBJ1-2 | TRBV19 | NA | CASNPQRANYGYTF | TGTGCCAGTAACCCGCAACGAGCTAACTATGGCTACACCTTC